The rows below give T cell receptor beta chains drawn from one sample of a study of blood T cell repertoires in COVID-19. Some clones are missing from TCRdb's copy, which holds only in-frame ones; the method was immunoSEQ multiplex PCR. Altogether around 230,000 clones are present, approximately 83% being singletons, with the ten largest covering roughly 10%. Sequenced sample: peripheral blood. These receptors originate from a woman at least 80 years old with acute or convalescent COVID-19. CDR3s include the opening cysteine and the closing phenylalanine or tryptophan. The D gene is left open where the match is weak. The listing skips clone size in some rows; elsewhere it reads once, few, many or a size class.

size	D	J	V	CDR3	DNA
-	-	TRBJ2-2	TRBV9	CASSLRATGELFF	TGTGCCAGCAGCCTCCGAGCCACCGGGGAGCTGTTTTTT
-	-	TRBJ1-1	TRBV5-1	CASRRGMSSTEAFF	TGCGCCAGCAGAAGGGGCATGTCTTCCACTGAAGCTTTCTTT
-	-	TRBJ2-7	TRBV21-1	CAAGGLAGWEQYF	TGTGCCGCAGGGGGACTAGCGGGGTGGGAGCAGTACTTC
-	-	TRBJ1-5	TRBV14	CASSQGGLAQPQHF	TGTGCCAGCAGCCAAGGCGGACTCGCCCAGCCCCAGCATTTT
-	-	TRBJ1-2	TRBV5-5	CASSLARLGRGDGYTF	TGTGCCAGCAGCTTGGCTCGGCTTGGCAGGGGTGATGGCTACACCTTC
-	-	TRBJ1-6	TRBV2	CASIESYNSPLHF	TGTGCCAGCATAGAGTCTTATAATTCACCCCTCCACTTT
-	TRBD1	TRBJ1-6	TRBV7-9	CASSRGQGDSPLHF	TGTGCCAGCAGCCGTGGACAGGGGGATTCACCCCTCCACTTT
-	-	TRBJ2-6	TRBV2	CAGGWGQGANVLTF	TGTGCTGGGGGCTGGGGGCAAGGGGCCAACGTCCTGACTTTC
once	-	TRBJ2-5	TRBV30	CAWSRGPYQETQYF	TGTGCCTGGAGTAGGGGCCCGTACCAAGAGACCCAGTACTTC
-	-	TRBJ1-2	TRBV5-4	CASSLAGGNYGYTF	TGTGCCAGCAGCCTGGCGGGGGGGAACTATGGCTACACCTTC
-	-	TRBJ1-4	TRBV6-6	CASSWRGDEKLFF	TGTGCCAGCAGTTGGCGGGGCGACGAAAAACTGTTTTTT
-	TRBD2	TRBJ2-3	TRBV9	CASSRTSGGARDTQYF	TGTGCCAGCAGCCGGACTAGCGGGGGGGCTAGAGATACGCAGTATTTT
-	-	TRBJ1-1	TRBV7-9	CASSLEWEGAEAFF	TGTGCCAGCAGCTTAGAGTGGGAGGGCGCTGAAGCTTTCTTT
-	-	TRBJ2-1	TRBV10-1	CASSDPPGGQFF	TGCGCCAGCAGTGACCCCCCAGGAGGGCAGTTCTTC
-	-	TRBJ1-3	TRBV6-1	CASSEQYSGNTIYF	TGTGCCAGCAGTGAACAGTACTCTGGAAACACCATATATTTT
-	-	TRBJ2-2	TRBV10-3	CAISGTADTGELFF	TGTGCCATCAGTGGGACAGCCGACACCGGGGAGCTGTTTTTT
-	TRBD1	TRBJ2-7	TRBV6-2/TRBV6-3	CASSWTGERTYEQYF	TGTGCCAGCAGTTGGACAGGGGAACGCACCTACGAGCAGTACTTC
-	TRBD1	TRBJ1-1	TRBV12-3/TRBV12-4	CASGGQGEAFF	TGTGCCAGCGGGGGACAGGGTGAAGCTTTCTTT
-	TRBD1	TRBJ1-3	TRBV16	CASSQWDRRNTIYF	TGTGCCAGCAGCCAATGGGACAGAAGAAACACCATATATTTT
-	TRBD1	TRBJ2-5	TRBV5-4	CASSSPTGYQETQYF	TGTGCCAGCAGCTCACCGACAGGGTACCAAGAGACCCAGTACTTC
-	-	TRBJ1-6	TRBV28	CASSTTPNSPLHF	TGTGCCAGCAGTACTACGCCCAATTCACCCCTCCACTTT
-	TRBD1	TRBJ1-2	TRBV5-1	CASSIIQGRFEGYTF	TGCGCCAGCAGCATAATACAGGGGAGATTTGAAGGCTACACCTTC
-	-	TRBJ2-5	TRBV19	CASSMFRGSETQYF	TGTGCCAGTAGTATGTTTAGGGGTTCGGAGACCCAGTACTTC
-	TRBD1	TRBJ1-5	TRBV28	CASSPAGTGINQPQHF	TGTGCCAGCAGCCCAGCCGGGACAGGGATTAATCAGCCCCAGCATTTT
-	-	TRBJ2-3	TRBV21-1	CASSKPRPGLAGGTDTQYF	TGTGCCAGCAGCAAACCCCGACCGGGACTAGCGGGGGGCACAGATACGCAGTATTTT
-	-	TRBJ2-3	TRBV5-4	CASSAPEHRDTQYF	TGTGCCAGCAGCGCTCCGGAGCATCGAGATACGCAGTATTTT
-	TRBD1	TRBJ1-4	TRBV11-2	CASSGRTGGAEKLFF	TGTGCCAGCAGCGGAAGGACAGGGGGAGCGGAAAAACTGTTTTTT
many	-	TRBJ2-7	TRBV24-1	CATSPGFQHYEQYF	TGTGCCACCAGTCCAGGGTTCCAGCATTACGAGCAGTACTTC
-	-	TRBJ1-1	TRBV4-1	CASSQVPGSVVNTEAFF	TGCGCCAGCAGCCAAGTTCCAGGCTCCGTGGTAAACACTGAAGCTTTCTTT
few	-	TRBJ1-6	TRBV9	CASSVGASGSPLHF	TGTGCCAGCAGCGTAGGAGCCTCGGGTTCACCCCTCCACTTT
-	-	TRBJ2-5	TRBV3-1/TRBV3-2	CASSQATGRWETQYF	TGTGCCAGCAGCCAAGCCACAGGGAGATGGGAGACCCAGTACTTC
-	TRBD1	TRBJ2-2	TRBV7-3	CASSATGGNTGELFF	TGTGCCAGCAGCGCAACAGGGGGGAACACCGGGGAGCTGTTTTTT
-	-	TRBJ1-2	TRBV10-2	CASSDREVYGYTF	TGCGCCAGCAGTGACAGGGAGGTCTATGGCTACACCTTC
once	-	TRBJ2-7	TRBV5-1	CASSIRDNSYEQYF	TGCGCCAGCAGCATCCGGGACAACTCCTACGAGCAGTACTTC
-	-	TRBJ1-5	TRBV5-6	CASSRWGGRNQPQHF	TGTGCCAGCAGCCGGTGGGGGGGCCGCAATCAGCCCCAGCATTTT
few	TRBD1	TRBJ1-1	TRBV7-9	CASCKQGLNTEAFF	TGTGCCAGCTGCAAACAGGGGTTAAACACTGAAGCTTTCTTT
once	-	TRBJ2-3	TRBV12-5	CASGLVRGARPDTQYF	TGTGCTAGTGGTTTGGTACGGGGGGCCAGACCAGATACGCAGTATTTT
once	-	TRBJ1-3	TRBV6-1	CASKRSGRNTIYF	TGTGCCAGCAAACGCTCCGGGAGAAACACCATATATTTT
-	TRBD1	TRBJ1-1	TRBV19	CASSLDRALNTEAFF	TGTGCCAGTAGTCTCGACAGGGCCCTGAACACTGAAGCTTTCTTT
once	-	TRBJ1-5	TRBV7-2	CASSLRGREPQHF	TGTGCCAGCAGCTTACGGGGAAGGGAGCCCCAGCATTTT
-	-	TRBJ2-1	TRBV18	CASSPSQTQTRNEQFF	TGTGCCAGCTCACCAAGCCAAACTCAAACGAGGAATGAGCAGTTCTTC
-	-	TRBJ2-2	TRBV6-5	CASSRQGSGTGELFF	TGTGCCAGCAGTCGTCAGGGGAGCGGCACCGGGGAGCTGTTTTTT
-	-	TRBJ1-5	TRBV19	CASSIGGTNQPQHF	TGTGCCAGTAGTATAGGTGGTACTAATCAGCCCCAGCATTTT
-	-	TRBJ1-6	TRBV28	CASTGVNSPLHF	TGTGCCAGCACGGGGGTTAATTCACCCCTCCACTTT
many	-	TRBJ1-5	TRBV19	CASTLGGEVNQPQHF	TGTGCCAGTACCCTCGGGGGGGAAGTAAATCAGCCCCAGCATTTT
-	-	TRBJ2-3	TRBV28	CASSSVDTQYF	TGTGCCAGCAGTTCAGTAGATACGCAGTATTTT
-	-	TRBJ1-6	TRBV6-5	CASSYRAPGDSSLHF	TGTGCCAGCAGTTACAGGGCACCCGGGGATTCATCCCTCCACTTT
once	TRBD2	TRBJ2-7	TRBV11-2	CASSPSGGYSYEQYF	TGTGCCAGCAGCCCTAGCGGGGGTTACTCCTACGAGCAGTACTTC
many	-	TRBJ2-1	TRBV14	CASSQEPRTYNEQFF	TGTGCCAGCAGCCAAGAGCCAAGAACTTACAATGAGCAGTTCTTC
-	TRBD2	TRBJ2-1	TRBV5-1	CASSLSGTNNEQFF	TGCGCCAGCAGCTTGTCGGGGACTAACAATGAGCAGTTCTTC
-	-	TRBJ1-1	TRBV19	CASRGRGTNTEAFF	TGTGCCAGCAGGGGTAGGGGTACGAACACTGAAGCTTTCTTT
-	TRBD2	TRBJ2-1	TRBV7-3	CASSTSGGSYNEQFF	TGTGCCAGTTCGACTAGCGGGGGTTCCTACAATGAGCAGTTCTTC
-	-	TRBJ1-6	TRBV9	CASSVVGGLNSPLHF	TGTGCCAGCAGCGTAGTGGGTGGACTGAATTCACCCCTCCACTTT